The clone carrying this T cell receptor (beta chain) was observed many times. Its matching antigen is unknown. The data originate from a study of identical twins. Findings and caveats of the study: Conclusions rested on cross-sectional statistics rather than following the same donors. Models underestimated TCR alpha sharing (out-of-frame) in monozygotic twins. Abundant beta clonotypes from cord blood bore fewer insertions; memory repertoires lacked this pattern.

TCRdb re-analysed the 5' RACE reads in MiXCR, keeping a single row per CDR3 protein. The sample has 550,000 to 800,000 distinct CDR3 sequences, 7% to 7.5% seen once. Germline V CDR1 and CDR2: WSHSY, SAAADI. The V and J ends lost 8 bases and 0 bases respectively, with 10 bases between them. This CDR3 spans 14 amino acids. Donors were all healthy Caucasians. The same data also went into a second study, on yellow fever vaccine responses in identical twins.

The TCR was taken from a woman younger than 35 in good health. The chain recombines TRBV10-2 with TRBJ1-4; no reliable D call. The sequencing sample was made of PBMCs. The CDR3 nucleotides read TGCGCCAGCGCCCCGGTCGCAACTAATGAAAAACTGTTTTTT. Its translation is CASAPVATNEKLFF.